This passage covers 3 T cell receptor beta chains from one sample sequenced in a study of breast tumors, draining lymph nodes, adjacent tissues. MiXCR, applied by TCRdb to the multiplex PCR reads, yields one record per CDR3 protein. The table records around 110,000 distinct CDR3 sequences, roughly 33% of them present only once. The lymph nodes were axillary draining lymph nodes from breast cancer patients. Source material: axillary lymph node tissue. All receptors come from a female donor with breast cancer. Some clones in this sample may be carry-over from other donors' samples.

This clonotype was observed at least ten times. The chain couples TRBV6-1 to TRBJ1-4; 8 bases are shared with TRBD1. The ends lost 6 bases at V and 0 bases at J; junction bases unmatched: 6. Germline assignment: CDR1 MNHNS and CDR2 SASEGT. CDR3 size: 16 residues. The CDR3 region is CASSDRGSATNEKLFF. DNA of the CDR3: TGTGCCAGCAGCGACAGGGGTTCAGCAACTAATGAAAAACTGTTTTTT.

The chain combines TRBV7-3 with TRBJ1-2; 11 bases line up with TRBD1. The CDR3 runs to 15 residues. V was pared by 11 bases and J by 4 bases, with 12 bases of the junction left unmatched. Per the germline V gene, CDR1 is SGHTA and CDR2 is FQGTGA. The CDR3 sequence: CAALPSGQGAYGYTF. CDR3 nucleotide sequence: TGTGCCGCCTTACCCTCCGGACAGGGGGCCTATGGCTACACCTTC. Full variable domain (rest looked up from reference TRBV7-3 and TRBJ1-2): GAGVSQTPSNKVTEKGKYVELRCDPISGHTALYWYRQSLGQGPEFLIYFQGTGAADDSGLPNDRFFAVRPEGSVSTLKIQRTERGDSAVYLCAALPSGQGAYGYTFGSGTRLTVV.

A single count supports this clonotype. A much larger clonotype is one base distant, so this may be a read error. The CDR3 ends on some other residue instead of the conserved phenylalanine or tryptophan, so this is likely a read error. The chain has TRBV28 and TRBJ2-7, with TRBD1 matching over 8 bases. V lost 3 bases and J lost 3; bases outside the gene matches: 16. The germline gives CDR1 MDHEN, CDR2 SYDVKM. The CDR3 spans 18 residues. This CDR3 reads CASSFPDRALRGIYEQYS. The CDR3 DNA follows: TGTGCCAGCAGTTTCCCGGACAGGGCCCTTCGGGGGATCTACGAGCAGTACTCC.